This T cell receptor (beta chain) was sequenced during a study of blood T cell repertoires in COVID-19. Across the study: Samples representing acute and convalescent COVID-19 were sourced from the United States, Italy and Spain. The analysed material was cDNA or gDNA that came from T cells, B-cell-depleted T cells, or PBMCs.

Everyone who took part was roughly 18 to 90 years old, and they came from about two dozen US areas. Sequencing used immunoSEQ multiplex PCR; TCRdb keeps in-frame clones, though not all of them. Of about 160,000 clones in the sample, roughly 90% were seen once. Trimming shortened V by 3 bases and J by 0 bases, and 12 bases separated the two germline ends. Germline assignment: CDR1 LNHDA and CDR2 SQIVND (reference sequence). This CDR3 has 15 residues. The rearrangement joins TRBV19 to TRBJ2-7; D perhaps matches TRBD1 (5 bases). The receptor was isolated from a woman in her 50s who had recovered from COVID-19. Sequencing was carried out using PBMCs or T cells enriched from blood (not recorded which). The CDR3 DNA reads TGTGCCAGTAGTATTGGGGCGGAAGACTCCTACGAGCAGTACTTC. This gives the protein CASSIGAEDSYEQYF.